This entry lists 19 T cell receptor beta chains sequenced from one sample in a study of monozygotic twins with inflammatory bowel disease. No DNA is given; TCRdb re-called the 5' RACE reads and lists each CDR3 protein once. The clone table shows approximately 420,000 distinct CDR3 sequences, with the ten largest holding less than 2.5%. Input material: blood. The receptors here all came from a human donor with ulcerative colitis or Crohn's disease, or a healthy co-twin of an affected twin (not recorded which).

The J gene is TRBJ2-2, the V gene TRBV29-1; TCRdb outputs TRBD1, but without DNA this stays unchecked. Germline CDR1 SQVTM, CDR2 ANQGSEA. The CDR3 has 18 amino acids. The chain's CDR3 is CSVEDRDRGFANTGELFF.

V gene TRBV3-1 combines with J gene TRBJ1-2; TCRdb proposes TRBD1, but this gene call is untestable without DNA. The germline V gene has CDR1 LGHDT and CDR2 YNNKEL (reference sequence). This CDR3 spans 16 amino acids. This CDR3 is CASSQVQDRRNYGYTF.

The V call is TRBV20-1, the J call TRBJ1-2; the TCRdb D gene call, TRBD1, has no DNA to confirm it. The CDR3 covers 17 residues. Germline assignment: CDR1 DFQATT and CDR2 SNEGSKA (reference sequence). CDR3 sequence reads: CSARDPDSGRGLDGYTF.

This sequence joins TRBV15 and TRBJ2-2. The CDR3 length is 14 residues. CDR1 and CDR2 (germline): LNHNV, YYDKDF (reference sequence). CDR3 sequence: CATSRSLDTGELFF.

The chain couples TRBV7-3 to TRBJ2-2. CDR1 and CDR2 (germline): SGHTA, FQGTGA. This CDR3 has 15 residues. The CDR3 reads CASSLDPDPTGELFF.

The chain links TRBV15 to TRBJ2-7. Germline CDR1 is LNHNV and CDR2 is YYDKDF (reference sequence). The length of the CDR3 is 15 residues. The CDR3 is CATSRKTGITYEQYF.

The CDR3: CASSVNRGRGETQYF. The chain carries TRBV11-2 and TRBJ2-5; the D call from TCRdb, TRBD1, cannot be confirmed without DNA. Germline V gives CDR1 SGHAT, CDR2 FQNNGV. The CDR3 runs 15 residues.

The V and J genes are TRBV6-5 and TRBJ2-7; checking the TCRdb D call of TRBD1 is not possible without DNA. The CDR3 covers 15 residues. Germline CDR1 MNHEY, CDR2 SVGAGI. CDR3 amino acids: CASSYGTGLSYEQYF.

The chain couples TRBV28 to TRBJ2-5; the TCRdb D gene call, TRBD1, has no DNA to confirm it. Germline loops: CDR1 MDHEN, CDR2 SYDVKM. The CDR3 runs to 18 residues. CDR3 region: CASSSRPGYPSSQETQYF.

CDR3: CASSLMFTGELFF. The gene calls are TRBV7-3 and TRBJ2-2. The CDR3 sequence is 13 residues long. CDR1 and CDR2 (germline): SGHTA, FQGTGA.

The V call is TRBV5-1, the J call TRBJ2-1; TCRdb names TRBD2, which stays unverified in the absence of DNA. Germline V lookup: CDR1 SGHRS, CDR2 YFSETQ. The CDR3 extends over 14 amino acids. This chain's CDR3 is CASSLRLADNEQFF.

J is TRBJ2-3 and V is TRBV29-1; with no DNA, the TCRdb D assignment of TRBD1 cannot be verified. Germline CDR1 and CDR2: SQVTM and ANQGSEA. There are 13 residues in the CDR3. CDR3 in amino acids: CSVEKGVTDTQYF.

The chain employs TRBV20-1 and TRBJ1-2; the D call of TRBD1 rests on TCRdb alone, since no DNA is present to check it. Germline V lookup: CDR1 DFQATT, CDR2 SNEGSKA (reference sequence). The CDR3 runs 14 residues. The CDR3 is CSARVPRGDYGYTF.

CDR3 protein: CASSGTAVSNQPQHF. The chain links TRBV2 to TRBJ1-5; TCRdb picks TRBD1, but there is no DNA to check that call. The CDR3 is made up of 15 amino acids. Germline V gene lookup returns CDR1 SNHLY and CDR2 FYNNEI.

The V gene is TRBV5-4, the J gene TRBJ2-1; TCRdb's D call, TRBD1, is unchecked because there is no DNA. The germline gives CDR1 SGHNT, CDR2 YYREEE (reference sequence). The CDR3 is 15 residues long. The CDR3 is CASSAPGTGVNEQFF.

The chain combines TRBV20-1 with TRBJ1-2. The CDR3 spans 15 residues. Germline CDR1 is DFQATT and CDR2 is SNEGSKA (reference sequence). CDR3 sequence: CSANPPIGLLYGYTF.

The rearrangement links TRBV30 to TRBJ2-2. In germline, CDR1 is GTSNPN, CDR2 SVGIG (reference sequence). The CDR3 length is 15 residues. CDR3 residues: CAWRESGTNTGELFF.

J is TRBJ2-1 and V is TRBV24-1; the D gene TCRdb calls, TRBD2, cannot be checked with no DNA. The CDR3 spans 14 residues. The V gene's germline CDR1 is KGHDR and CDR2 SFDVKD. The CDR3 loop reads CATSEGGGYNEQFF.

This chain links TRBV20-1 with TRBJ2-3; lacking DNA, the TRBD1 call made by TCRdb goes unchecked. The V gene's germline CDR1 is DFQATT and CDR2 SNEGSKA (reference sequence). This CDR3 is 12 amino acids long. The CDR3 spells CSACTGEDTQYF.